This T cell receptor (beta chain) was profiled in a study of blood T cells in healthy people across ages. This clonotype was picked up a small number of times. Combining a sample-barcoded 5' primer with a J-beta primer mix, a second PCR ran for roughly 6 to 12 cycles. Each cDNA molecule was tagged by a template-switch adaptor that had 12 random nucleotides. TCRdb re-derived calls from the 5' RACE reads in MiXCR, one entry per CDR3 protein. Found here are more than 800,000 distinct CDR3 sequences, roughly 45% of them singletons; the top ten hold 15% to 20%. Material: blood. The source is a woman aged 55-70 years in good health.

In DNA, the CDR3 is TGTGCCAGCAGTTACGGGGCAGCTAGCACAGATACGCAGTATTTT. Translating gives CASSYGAASTDTQYF. This sequence joins TRBV6-5 and TRBJ2-3, with D perhaps TRBD1 (5 bases). The germline V and J ends were trimmed by 2 bases and 0 bases, with 9 bases remaining between them. CDR1 MNHEY and CDR2 SVGAGI come from the germline V gene. The CDR3 loop spans 15 amino acids.